These T cell receptor beta chains were read from a single sample in a study of T cell responses to AZD1222 COVID-19 vaccine. Clones were sequenced by immunoSEQ multiplex PCR, and TCRdb holds only the in-frame ones, with some missing. The table lists roughly 100,000 clones, 70% to 90% of them singletons. The source was peripheral blood, collected on day 0 of AZD1222 vaccination. The source of these receptors is an adult in good health. Both conserved end residues are part of each CDR3. D genes are given only for firm matches. Size is omitted from some rows. Given values are once, few, many or a class for expanded clones.

clone_size	v_call	j_call	d_call	cdr3_nt	cdr3_aa
.	TRBV30	TRBJ1-3	.	TGTGCCTGGCGCCCAGGGACGGGAAACACCATATATTTT	CAWRPGTGNTIYF
.	TRBV11-2	TRBJ2-1	.	TGTGCCAGCAGCGCCCCGGGCCCCAATGAGCAGTTCTTC	CASSAPGPNEQFF
once	TRBV24-1	TRBJ2-3	.	TGTGCCACCAGTGATTCCCGGACAGATACGCAGTATTTT	CATSDSRTDTQYF
.	TRBV29-1	TRBJ2-1	TRBD2	TGCAGCGTTGCCCGGGAGGGTGAGCAGTTCTTC	CSVAREGEQFF
.	TRBV5-1	TRBJ2-3	TRBD2	TGCGCCAGCAGCTTGGTTAGCGGGAGTTCAGATACGCAGTATTTT	CASSLVSGSSDTQYF
.	TRBV9	TRBJ2-7	TRBD2	TGTGCCAGCAGCGTAGGTTTTAGCGGGAGCTCCTACGAGCAGTACTTC	CASSVGFSGSSYEQYF
.	TRBV3-1/TRBV3-2	TRBJ1-2	TRBD1	TGTGCCAGCAGCCTTTCTTCCGGGACAGGGGGCCTCTATGGCTACACCTTC	CASSLSSGTGGLYGYTF
once	TRBV4-1	TRBJ2-2	TRBD2	TGCGCCAGCAGCGGGGCGGGAGTAAGCACCGGGGAGCTGTTTTTT	CASSGAGVSTGELFF
.	TRBV7-9	TRBJ1-5	.	TGTGCCAGCAGCTTAGGCAGGGAACAGCCCCAGCATTTT	CASSLGREQPQHF
.	TRBV19	TRBJ1-5	.	TGTGCCAGTAGTTGGGGGGGGGATCAGCCCCAGCATTTT	CASSWGGDQPQHF
.	TRBV28	TRBJ1-5	TRBD1	TGTGCCAGCAGTTCGACAGGGTTTCAGCCCCAGCATTTT	CASSSTGFQPQHF
.	TRBV7-8	TRBJ1-1	.	TGTGCCAGCAGCTTAGAGTCAGGGGTTGGCACTGAAGCTTTCTTT	CASSLESGVGTEAFF
.	TRBV14	TRBJ1-3	.	TGTGCCAGCAGCGTACGACCAGGGCTCTCTGGAAACACCATATATTTT	CASSVRPGLSGNTIYF
.	TRBV24-1	TRBJ2-1	TRBD2	TGTGCCACCAGTGATTTTAAGGCTAGCGGGAGAAGGACCTTAAACAATGAGCAGTTCTTC	CATSDFKASGRRTLNNEQFF
.	TRBV18	TRBJ2-7	TRBD1	TGTGCCAGCTCACCCCCGGGACAGGGGTCCTACGAGCAGTACTTC	CASSPPGQGSYEQYF
.	TRBV11-3	TRBJ2-2	.	TGTGCCAGCAGCTTAGCTGGGGAGCTGTTTTTT	CASSLAGELFF
.	TRBV7-2	TRBJ1-1	TRBD1	TGTGCCAGCAGCCAGGGACAGGGTAACACTGAAGCTTTCTTT	CASSQGQGNTEAFF
.	TRBV20-1	TRBJ2-5	TRBD2	TGCAGTGCTAGTTTAGCGGGAGGAGAAGAGACCCAGTACTTC	CSASLAGGEETQYF
.	TRBV7-9	TRBJ2-7	.	TGTGCCAGCAGCCCCTGGGATGGGGTGCAGTACTTC	CASSPWDGVQYF
.	TRBV27	TRBJ2-7	.	TGTGCCAGCACCCCTAAGCGGACAGGGCCAGCTAGCGGGACGTACGAGCAGTACTTC	CASTPKRTGPASGTYEQYF
.	TRBV5-8	TRBJ1-5	TRBD1	TGTGCCAGCAGCCCGGGACAGGGGAATCAGCCCCAGCATTTT	CASSPGQGNQPQHF
.	TRBV7-2	TRBJ1-2	TRBD1	TGTGCCAGCACCCCACAGGGGGGCAGCTATGGCTACACCTTC	CASTPQGGSYGYTF
.	TRBV5-1	TRBJ2-5	.	TGCGCCAGCAGGCAGGGAGAAGGGGAGACCCAGTACTTC	CASRQGEGETQYF
.	TRBV9	TRBJ1-1	.	TGTGCCAGCAGCGTCCACACAGGGAACACTGAAGCTTTCTTT	CASSVHTGNTEAFF
.	TRBV5-4	TRBJ2-1	TRBD2	TGTGCCAGCAGCTTGGGAACGGGACTAGCGGATATCAATGAGCAGTTCTTC	CASSLGTGLADINEQFF
.	TRBV19	TRBJ1-1	.	TGTGCCAGTAAGTGGACATCATGGACTGAAGCTTTCTTT	CASKWTSWTEAFF
.	TRBV3-1/TRBV3-2	TRBJ2-1	.	TGTGCCAGCAGCCCTAGGACAGCGACCGGGTTAGCGGAGCAGTTCTTC	CASSPRTATGLAEQFF
.	TRBV7-9	TRBJ2-4	.	TGTGCCAGCAGCTTAGCGAGGAACGCCCACGACATTCAGTACTTC	CASSLARNAHDIQYF
.	TRBV19	TRBJ2-6	.	TGTGCCACTACGTCGTACAGTCTCTCTGGGGCCAACGTCCTGACTTTC	CATTSYSLSGANVLTF
.	TRBV7-3	TRBJ2-1	.	TGTGCCAGCAGCTTGGCCGGACGGGAGCAGTTCTTC	CASSLAGREQFF
.	TRBV9	TRBJ2-1	.	TGTGCCAGCAGCGGTCTCCGGGGGCAGTTCTTC	CASSGLRGQFF
.	TRBV5-1	TRBJ2-3	.	TGCGCCAGCTGGGCTACTAGCACAGATACGCAGTATTTT	CASWATSTDTQYF
.	TRBV27	TRBJ1-4	.	TGTGCCAGCAGTTCTGGGGGGAGATGGGAAAAACTGTTTTTT	CASSSGGRWEKLFF
.	TRBV4-1	TRBJ2-7	TRBD2	TGCGCCAGCAGCCTGGGACTAGAAGGCTACGAGCAGTACTTC	CASSLGLEGYEQYF
.	TRBV23-1	TRBJ1-6	.	TGCGCCAGCAGTCAATCAAAGGGGATATGTTCACCCCTCCACTTT	CASSQSKGICSPLHF